Below are 16 T cell receptor beta chains sequenced from a single sample in a study of CD8+ T cells in alopecia areata. The sequencing template was cDNA reverse transcribed from extracted RNA. TCRdb's table, derived via immunoSEQ multiplex PCR, lists solely in-frame clones and lacks some. The sample has about 190,000 clones; 50% to 60% are singletons. Treatment defined: oral pan-JAK inhibitor, 5-10 mg twice daily. Sequencing was performed on CD4+ T cells sorted from blood, taken at week 4, from a patient treated with tofacitinib. The receptors stem from a human donor with alopecia areata.

The chain is built from TRBV7-9 and TRBJ2-3; D could derive from TRBD1 or TRBD2 (5 bases each). Germline CDR1 SEHNR, CDR2 FQNEAQ (reference sequence). The CDR3 extends over 18 amino acids. Trimming left V 8 bases short and J 0 bases short, with 24 bases between. The CDR3 sequence: CASRIGALRNSSTDTQYF. CDR3 nucleotides: TGTGCCAGCCGGATCGGGGCTTTGCGGAACTCTAGCACAGATACGCAGTATTTT.

The chain has TRBV29-1 and TRBJ1-5; TRBD1 matches 7 bases. The CDR3 runs 12 residues. Germline V CDR1 and CDR2: SQVTM, ANQGSEA. Unmatched junction bases numbered 4, after V lost 7 bases and J lost 4 bases. The CDR3 region is CSAGTANQPQHF. CDR3 coding DNA: TGCAGCGCCGGGACAGCTAATCAGCCCCAGCATTTT.

In this sample, this clone turned up a few times. This chain connects TRBV29-1 to TRBJ1-1; TRBD1 matches at 7 bases. Trimming took 6 bases from V and 0 from J; bases not matched to a gene: 4. CDR1 and CDR2 from the germline V gene are SQVTM and ANQGSEA. CDR3 length: 13 residues. The CDR3 DNA reads as TGCAGCGTGAACAGGGGCCTGAACACTGAAGCTTTCTTT. Translated: CSVNRGLNTEAFF.

The V and J genes are TRBV15 and TRBJ2-5; the match to TRBD1 covers 7 bases. CDR1 is LNHNV, CDR2 YYDKDF, per germline (reference sequence). This CDR3 has 15 residues. The V and J ends lost 0 bases and 5 bases, in that order; junction bases with no gene match: 6. In DNA, the CDR3 is TGTGCCACCAGCAGAGAGGGACAGAACTGGGAGACCCAGTACTTC. This sequence encodes CATSREGQNWETQYF.

J is TRBJ1-1 and V is TRBV5-1; D is unclear. Per germline, CDR1 SGHRS and CDR2 YFSETQ. V was clipped by 7 bases and J by 1 base, with 8 bases between them. This CDR3 comprises 12 residues. The CDR3: CASRRENTEAFF. The CDR3 DNA follows: TGCGCCAGCCGCCGGGAGAACACTGAAGCTTTCTTT. Looking up the rest from reference TRBV5-1 and TRBJ1-1 gives the full variable domain: KAGVTQTPRYLIKTRGQQVTLSCSPISGHRSVSWYQQTPGQGLQFLFEYFSETQRNKGNFPGRFSGRQFSNSRSEMNVSTLELGDSALYLCASRRENTEAFFGQGTRLTVV.

The rearrangement joins TRBV2 to TRBJ2-1; 8 bases match TRBD2. Germline CDR1 is SNHLY and CDR2 is FYNNEI. There are 14 residues in the CDR3. With 5 bases clipped from V and 9 bases from J, the junction kept 9 bases outside the gene matches. Here the CDR3 DNA reads TGTGCCAGCAGTCTGGGACTAGGAGCCACTGAGCAGTTCTTC. Its protein product is CASSLGLGATEQFF.

The rearrangement uses TRBV29-1 and TRBJ2-7; D is ambiguous. The germline gives CDR1 SQVTM, CDR2 ANQGSEA. Trimming pared 0 bases from V and 0 bases from J, leaving 15 bases between. The CDR3 consists of 16 residues. The CDR3 region is CSVEDQSGTSSYEQYF. CDR3 nucleotides: TGCAGCGTTGAAGATCAATCAGGTACCAGCTCCTACGAGCAGTACTTC.

The gene calls are TRBV15 and TRBJ1-2; the D gene is possibly TRBD1 (6 bases). In germline, CDR1 is LNHNV, CDR2 YYDKDF (reference sequence). The CDR3 extends over 14 amino acids. With 5 bases removed from V and 4 bases from J, the gap between germline ends came to 14 bases. CDR3 amino acids: CATSPGGAGYGYTF. In DNA form, the CDR3 reads TGTGCCACCAGCCCGGGGGGCGCCGGCTATGGCTACACCTTC.

The rearrangement uses TRBV29-1 and TRBJ2-2, with D possibly TRBD2 on 6 matching bases. The CDR3 runs to 13 residues. Looked up from germline, CDR1 is SQVTM and CDR2 is ANQGSEA. The ends were cut back, 6 bases at V and 7 bases at J, with 15 bases in the middle. In nucleotides, the CDR3 is TGCAGCGTCGCTGAAGGGACTCTCGGGGAGCTGTTTTTT. Translating gives CSVAEGTLGELFF.

CDR3 amino acids: CATSRGDSGDTQYF. CDR3 in DNA: TGTGCCACCAGCAGAGGGGACTCTGGAGATACGCAGTATTTT. The rearrangement joins TRBV15 to TRBJ2-3; TRBD2 might be the D (6 bases). The CDR3 length is 14 residues. Per the germline V gene, CDR1 is LNHNV and CDR2 is YYDKDF (reference sequence). V was clipped by 1 base and J by 5 bases, with 10 bases between them.

This clone turned up a few times. J is TRBJ2-7 and V is TRBV27; 14 bases align to TRBD2. CDR1 and CDR2 from the germline V gene are MNHEY and SMNVEV (reference sequence). The V segment lost 6 bases and the J segment 2 bases; nucleotides outside the gene matches: 12. CDR3 size: 18 residues. The CDR3 loop is CASSPTGTSGSLTYEQYF. CDR3 bases: TGTGCCAGCAGCCCCACCGGGACTAGCGGGAGTTTGACCTACGAGCAGTACTTC.

CDR3 DNA: TGTGCCTGGAGCGACGGGACAGGGTATCACACCGGGGAGCTGTTTTTT. Its protein product is CAWSDGTGYHTGELFF. The chain carries TRBV30 and TRBJ2-2; TRBD1 matches at 9 bases. This CDR3 comprises 16 residues. Germline V gene data show CDR1 as GTSNPN and CDR2 as SVGIG (reference sequence). J was trimmed by 3 bases and V by 3 bases; bases with no gene match: 8.

This clone has more than one count but fewer than ten. The V and J genes are TRBV29-1 and TRBJ1-1; D uncertain. Trimming shortened V by 6 bases and J by 2 bases, and 13 bases separated the two germline ends. This CDR3 region has 13 residues. Germline values: CDR1 SQVTM, CDR2 ANQGSEA. CDR3 in amino acids: CSVRRSGNTEAFF. The DNA for the CDR3 is TGCAGCGTACGCCGCTCGGGAAACACTGAAGCTTTCTTT.

V and J are TRBV19 and TRBJ2-7, with D unresolved. Germline CDR1 LNHDA, CDR2 SQIVND (reference sequence). The germline V and J ends were trimmed by 3 bases and 3 bases, with 12 bases remaining between them. CDR3 length: 14 amino acids. In nucleotides, the CDR3 is TGTGCCAGTAGTATTGGTGTCGATCGCTACGAGCAGTACTTC. Protein sequence: CASSIGVDRYEQYF.

This chain links TRBV29-1 with TRBJ2-3, with D possibly being TRBD2 (6 bases). Trimming took 4 bases from V and 1 from J, leaving 15 bases between them. The germline CDR1 and CDR2 sequences are SQVTM and ANQGSEA. CDR3 size: 15 residues. CDR3 amino acids: CSVVGRGGGTDTQYF. CDR3 sequence (DNA): TGCAGCGTTGTAGGGCGGGGTGGCGGCACAGATACGCAGTATTTT.

The V call is TRBV4-1, the J call TRBJ1-1, with 8 positions matching TRBD1. Trimming at V came to 5 bases and at J to 9 bases, leaving 8 bases not matched to a gene. The V gene's germline CDR1 is MGHRA and CDR2 YSYEKL. This CDR3 is built from 13 residues. CDR3 protein: CASSDRGKEKAFF. The DNA for the CDR3 is TGCGCCAGCAGCGACAGGGGAAAGGAAAAAGCTTTCTTT.